This T cell receptor beta chain was obtained from a study of tumor and adjacent non-tumor tissue in lung cancer listed by TCRdb under 2018. Regarding the study in general: Patients with adenocarcinoma (around 13), squamous cell carcinoma (2) and small cell lung cancer (1) were included in the cohort. The 15 or so patients were aged roughly 30 to 85 years, included some 10 men and 5 women, and had TNM stage I to III disease. Sequencing generated a total of approximately 130,000,000 productive TCRbeta reads, averaging roughly 4.4 million reads per sample. The study compared bulk TCRbeta repertoires from lung tumor tissue and matched distant non-tumor lung tissue of some 15 lung cancer patients. A few dozen paired specimens, one tumor and one normal lung sample per patient, were profiled by TCRbeta CDR3 sequencing.

Paper-wide results and their limitations: TCR diversity (inverse Simpson) was significantly higher in tumor than in normal lung tissue (roughly 430 vs 170, P = 0.0075, Mann-Whitney U test). TCR diversity was significantly higher in younger patients, and greater tumor TCR diversity was associated with shorter overall survival and shorter disease-free survival. The sequencing platform is not named in the methods, and unique molecular identifiers are not mentioned. Because peripheral blood was not sequenced, blood TCRbeta repertoires in the lung cancer patients of the study were not examined. In normal lung, the top 100 clones accounted for a significantly larger cumulative share of the repertoire than in tumor tissue. Only roughly 16 patients were in the cohort, and the authors stated that larger samples and more detailed clinical data are needed.

Notes on this clonotype: Its antigen is unknown. It may be a read error: a sequence one base away is much more abundant.

Bulk unsorted tissue served as the source for RNA extraction, and RNA quality was assessed using a NanoDrop ND-1000 and an Agilent 2100. Donors were newly diagnosed lung cancer patients admitted for thoracic surgery in China between August and November 2014, without prior chemotherapy. Patients with previous radiotherapy or chemotherapy, or with another concurrent cancer, were excluded from the study. Pieces of surgical tissue measuring 1-2 cm3 were kept in RNAlater solution and stored at -80 degrees C until use. Based on the germline V gene, the CDR1 and CDR2 sequences are MNHNS and SASEGT. From its cysteine to its phenylalanine, the CDR3 spans 14 amino acids. Only CDR3 DNA remains: 42 bases, in frame from the first base. The library was built by means of multiplex PCR. Sequencing was performed on an Illumina HiSeq 2500. Following protocols modified from ARM-PCR, the researchers constructed TCRbeta libraries through three rounds of nested PCR with primers (Table S4). PCR products of 200-500 bp were gel-excised and purified with the QIAquick gel extraction kit before sequencing. The paper's data handling went like this. Trimmomatic was used to clean the reads, FLASH merged the cleaned reads into complete CDR3 sequences, and MiTCR assigned the sequences to V(D)J germline segments. Clonal diversity was calculated as the inverse Simpson's index using VDJtools. In-frame sequences without a premature stop codon were defined as productive reads. TCRdb reran the public reads through fastp at Q25 and MiXCR, keeping productive beta chains. Each CDR3 protein gets just one entry, which takes the most common genes and DNA from the rows behind it. It is TCRdb's table, rather than the study itself, that gives the V and J calls and clone size. Counted in this sample were 81,000 or so distinct CDR3 sequences; roughly 80% of them appeared once. The ten largest clones take up about an eighth of the sample.

This TCR derives from a woman between 45 and 60 years old with non-small cell lung cancer. The receptor chain draws on TRBV6-1 and TRBJ2-7; the D region may be TRBD1 or TRBD2, each matching 5 bases equally. The sequenced sample consisted of lung tumor tissue. This receptor carries the CDR3 CVSNSLLGAYEQYF. In nucleotides, the sequence is TGTGTCAGCAATTCCCTTCTGGGGGCCTACGAGCAGTACTTC.